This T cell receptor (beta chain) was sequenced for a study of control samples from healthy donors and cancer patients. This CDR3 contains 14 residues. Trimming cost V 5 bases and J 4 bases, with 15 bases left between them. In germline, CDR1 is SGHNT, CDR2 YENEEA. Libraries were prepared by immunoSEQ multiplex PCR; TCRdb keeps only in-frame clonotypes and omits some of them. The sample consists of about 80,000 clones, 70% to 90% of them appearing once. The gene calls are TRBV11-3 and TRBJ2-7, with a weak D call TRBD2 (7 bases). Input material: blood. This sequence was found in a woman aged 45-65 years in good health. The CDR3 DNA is TGTGCCAGCAGCCGCGGTCGGGGGGCTTACGAGCAGTACTTC. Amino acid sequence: CASSRGRGAYEQYF.